This TCR beta chain was sequenced in a study of tissue T cells after allogeneic stem cell transplantation. The table came from immunoSEQ multiplex PCR; TCRdb's copy has only in-frame clones and leaves some out. The top ten hold about 11% of the sample, which has some 1,500 clones, 55% to 80% seen once. The germline V and J ends were trimmed by 2 bases and 4 bases, with 11 bases remaining between them. This CDR3 has 14 amino acids. Per germline, CDR1 SEHNR and CDR2 FQNEAQ (reference sequence). The sample here was esophagus tissue, taken at autopsy. The TCR sequence derives from a woman aged 18-55 years with breast cancer. The chain employs TRBV7-9 and TRBJ1-2; D call uncertain. The CDR3 DNA reads TGTGCCAGCAGCTTATCGACGGCCCGCTATGGCTACACCTTC. Translation gives CASSLSTARYGYTF. The entire variable domain, with the rest obtained from reference TRBV7-9 and TRBJ1-2, is as follows: DTGVSQNPRHKITKRGQNVTFRCDPISEHNRLYWYRQTLGQGPEFLTYFQNEAQLEKSRLLSDRFSAERPKGSFSTLEIQRTEQGDSAMYLCASSLSTARYGYTFGSGTRLTVV.